This T cell receptor beta chain was sequenced in a study of Graves' ophthalmopathy and Graves' hyperthyroidism. Overall study results and limits: Blood contained most expanded thyroid clonotypes exceeding 0.001 frequency.

Comment on this clonotype: As yet, its antigen is unknown. A junction end diverges from the germline sequence, so it may reflect a read error.

Amplifying from RNA transcripts, the study obtained TCR beta CDR3 regions. First-round RT-PCR employed HTBI primers, with a second-round multiplex PCR after it. TCRdb passed the multiplex PCR reads through MiXCR, listing each CDR3 protein once. The data show 650,000 to 900,000 distinct CDR3 sequences, roughly two fifths seen once. This sequence was found in an adult man with Graves' ophthalmopathy. Sequencing input: peripheral blood.

The CDR3 region has the DNA TGCGCCAGCAGCCCTTTGGGTCTGGGCACTGAAGCTTTCTTT. This encodes CASSPLGLGTEAFF. The chain joins TRBV7-9 to TRBJ1-1; D remains ambiguous. The CDR3 has 14 amino acids. Per the germline V gene, CDR1 is SEHNR and CDR2 is FQNEAQ (reference sequence).